The rows below give T cell receptor beta chains drawn from one sample of a study of shared clonotypes between healthy human individuals. Generated by immunoSEQ multiplex PCR, the TCRdb table keeps only in-frame clones and is missing some. The top ten hold 0.1% to 0.15% of the sample, which has some 2,100,000 clones, approximately 94% seen once. Specimen: naive CD4+ T cells sorted from blood. The receptors derive from a man aged 18 to 30 in good health. Both conserved end residues are part of each CDR3.

cdr3_aa | v_call
CASSPDGQGIRETQYF | TRBV18
CASSGADRGSYGYTF | TRBV7-9
CASSLQGNIQYF | TRBV27
CASSFLLAGPYEQYF | TRBV27
CASEDSLAYEQYF | TRBV11-1
CASSEGDKNIQYF | TRBV2
CASSFVGTTNNEQFF | TRBV5-1
CASSAFTGTGLQETQYF | TRBV5-6
CASSILGLDSNQPQHF | TRBV19
CASSQDPAVGGAEKLFF | TRBV4-3
CASSPNPGSQETQYF | TRBV18
CASSLGTGSSTDTQYF | TRBV5-1
CASSLSAYEQYF | TRBV6-5
CASADRAGARVGETQYF | TRBV10-2
CASSIGTANTEAFF | TRBV11-1
CASSLVAGPYEQYF | TRBV5-4
CASSPDSSDQPQHF | TRBV5-1
CASWDSSYNEQFF | TRBV13
CASSATRGNSPLHF | TRBV2
CATSRDRTVSGEQYF | TRBV15
CASSVNLLPGELFF | TRBV9
CASSLDRDNEQFF | TRBV7-3
CASSYQGPLNTEAFF | TRBV6-5
CASSSASGGIDEQFF | TRBV5-1
CASSVALGTGELFF | TRBV9
CASNSTDRDLHQPQHF | TRBV19
CASSLLGSHSYEQYF | TRBV7-9
CASSLGTGRETQYF | TRBV5-1
CASSPGGGDWNTIYF | TRBV7-9
CASSGGDRGNEKLFF | TRBV6-5
CAWKGLAGRNEQFF | TRBV30
CSVEVGRVGGEAFF | TRBV29-1
CASSPPGVGHTQYF | TRBV9
CASSLRSGPYEQYF | TRBV5-1
CASSPLEGSGHEQYF | TRBV27
CASWNTDTQYF | TRBV10-2
CASSFLQALGNTEAFF | TRBV7-2
CASSGAGLAGTGELFF | TRBV5-1
CASKQAGELFF | TRBV6-1
CASSIANTQYF | TRBV19
CSVEISSNTEAFF | TRBV29-1
CASRGLGEQYF | TRBV28
CASRTGTRTNYGYTF | TRBV28
CASSSQTPGLAAYNEQFF | TRBV5-6
CASSLDGPNTGELFF | TRBV5-1
CASSLTLAGDVPTDTQYF | TRBV7-8
CASSLDALGANVLTF | TRBV28
CASGTSGSGETQYF | TRBV5-4